What follows are 21 T cell receptor beta chains derived from one specimen sequenced in a study of blood T cell repertoires in COVID-19. Assay: immunoSEQ multiplex PCR; the TCRdb copy retains only in-frame clones and omits some. Counted here are about 210,000 clones, 75% to 90% occurring once; the ten biggest clones make up roughly 4.9%. Sequencing was carried out using PBMCs or T cells enriched from blood (not recorded which). All receptors derive from a woman in her thirties who had been exposed to COVID-19.

The rearrangement links TRBV5-1 to TRBJ1-1, with D tentatively TRBD1 (5 bases). The CDR3 spans 16 residues. Trimming cost V 4 bases and J 0 bases, with 16 bases left between them. Germline CDR1 SGHRS, CDR2 YFSETQ. The CDR3 DNA is TGCGCCAGCAGCATAGGACACGGAGTTATGAACACTGAAGCTTTCTTT. Translation: CASSIGHGVMNTEAFF.

The rearrangement uses TRBV6-5 and TRBJ2-3, with 7 bases that match TRBD1. With 4 bases clipped from V and 2 bases from J, the junction kept 3 bases outside the gene matches. The length of the CDR3 is 14 residues. Germline-derived CDR1 and CDR2 are MNHEY and SVGAGI. DNA for the CDR3: TGTGCCAGCAGTTCGACAGGGCCCACAGATACGCAGTATTTT. Encoded protein: CASSSTGPTDTQYF.

This clone was recorded a few times. V gene TRBV20-1 combines with J gene TRBJ1-1; D gene unclear. The CDR3 has 11 amino acids. The V gene's germline CDR1 is DFQATT and CDR2 SNEGSKA (reference sequence). V was clipped by 7 bases and J by 1 base, with 7 bases between them. The CDR3 DNA follows: TGCAGTGTCGAGTGGAACACTGAAGCTTTCTTT. Protein product: CSVEWNTEAFF.

The gene calls are TRBV14 and TRBJ1-1; TRBD1 matches 8 bases. In germline, CDR1 is SGHDN, CDR2 FVKESK. The trim removed 1 base at V and 0 bases at J, leaving 4 bases unmatched. This CDR3 has 16 residues. The CDR3 region has the DNA TGTGCCAGCAGCCAAGTAGGACAGGGACTGAACACTGAAGCTTTCTTT. Encoded protein: CASSQVGQGLNTEAFF. The entire variable domain, with the rest obtained from reference TRBV14 and TRBJ1-1, is as follows: EAGVTQFPSHSVIEKGQTVTLRCDPISGHDNLYWYRRVMGKEIKFLLHFVKESKQDESGMPNNRFLAERTGGTYSTLKVQPAELEDSGVYFCASSQVGQGLNTEAFFGQGTRLTVV.

J is TRBJ1-2 and V is TRBV5-6, with 7 bases lining up with TRBD1. Germline CDR1 SGHDT, CDR2 YYEEEE. V was pared by 3 bases and J by 0 bases, with 11 bases of the junction left unmatched. This CDR3 comprises 17 residues. CDR3 sequence: CASSYGQAIASNYGYTF. Here the CDR3 DNA reads TGTGCCAGCAGCTATGGACAGGCAATTGCATCTAACTATGGCTACACCTTC.

The chain is built from TRBV10-3 and TRBJ1-1; D remains unclear. From germline, CDR1 is ENHRY and CDR2 SYGVKD. The CDR3 runs 12 residues. V was cut by 7 bases and J by 7 bases, with 13 bases left in between. The DNA of the CDR3 is TGTGCCATCACCGGCTCAGGAGGTGAAGCTTTCTTT. Its protein product is CAITGSGGEAFF.

In nucleotides, the CDR3 is TGCGCCAGCAGCCCCCAGACAGGGGGCTGGGGTGAAAAACTGTTTTTT. The encoded protein is CASSPQTGGWGEKLFF. The chain recombines TRBV5-1 with TRBJ1-4; 10 bases line up with TRBD1. CDR1 and CDR2 (germline): SGHRS, YFSETQ. The CDR3 is 16 residues long. The V segment lost 4 bases and the J segment 7 bases; nucleotides outside the gene matches: 10.

V and J are TRBV2 and TRBJ1-1; no firm D call. CDR1 SNHLY and CDR2 FYNNEI come from the germline V gene. V was trimmed by 7 bases and J by 11 bases, leaving 20 bases between them. This CDR3 region has 13 residues. CDR3 residues: CASNVHSVIEAFF. The CDR3 nucleotides are TGTGCCAGCAACGTCCATTCCGTAATCGAGGCTTTCTTT.

The chain's CDR3 is CASSFPPDLNTEAFF. CDR3 bases: TGTGCCAGCAGCTTTCCCCCAGATTTGAACACTGAAGCTTTCTTT. The chain has TRBV7-9 and TRBJ1-1; no clear D gene. Trimming pared 3 bases from V and 0 bases from J, leaving 11 bases between. CDR3 size: 15 residues. Germline V lookup: CDR1 SEHNR, CDR2 FQNEAQ (reference sequence).

V is TRBV19 and J is TRBJ2-7; tentative D call: TRBD1 (6 bases). V was shortened by 2 bases and J by 0 bases, with 8 bases between the two germline ends. CDR1 and CDR2 from the germline V gene are LNHDA and SQIVND (reference sequence). CDR3 size: 14 residues. The CDR3 loop is CASSITGTSYEQYF. The CDR3 DNA sequence: TGTGCCAGTAGTATAACAGGGACCTCCTACGAGCAGTACTTC.

V is TRBV30 and J is TRBJ1-1; D unresolved. This CDR3 has 12 residues. The V gene's germline CDR1 is GTSNPN and CDR2 SVGIG (reference sequence). Trimming removed 2 bases at V and 3 bases at J, with 7 bases between. The CDR3 here is CAWSPRHTEAFF. The CDR3 nucleotides read TGTGCCTGGAGTCCGAGGCACACTGAAGCTTTCTTT.

The rearrangement uses TRBV7-9 and TRBJ2-3, with TRBD1 matching over 8 bases. J was trimmed by 3 bases and V by 5 bases; bases with no gene match: 7. Looked up from germline, CDR1 is SEHNR and CDR2 is FQNEAQ (reference sequence). CDR3 length equals 15 residues. The CDR3 DNA is TGTGCCAGCAGCCCCGGACAGGGTTGGACAGATACGCAGTATTTT. This encodes CASSPGQGWTDTQYF.

The chain employs TRBV11-3 and TRBJ1-1; 8 nucleotides align to TRBD1. The CDR3 contains 16 residues. V trimming: 5 bases; J trimming: 2 bases; junction bases outside the gene matches: 10. CDR1 is SGHNT and CDR2 is YENEEA in the germline V gene. The CDR3 bases are TGTGCCAGCAGCCCTCCTCGGACAGGGCTAAACACTGAAGCTTTCTTT. This codes for CASSPPRTGLNTEAFF.

The rearrangement uses TRBV9 and TRBJ2-3; 7 bases match TRBD2. The CDR3 loop spans 16 amino acids. Trimming took 2 bases from V and 0 from J; bases not matched to a gene: 6. Germline V gives CDR1 SGDLS, CDR2 YYNGEE. This CDR3 is CASSVYAGVSTDTQYF. The CDR3 DNA follows: TGTGCCAGCAGCGTTTACGCGGGGGTGAGCACAGATACGCAGTATTTT.

The chain recombines TRBV2 with TRBJ2-2; 10 bases align to TRBD1. The CDR3 length is 15 residues. The germline CDR1 and CDR2 sequences are SNHLY and FYNNEI. Germline trimming cut 7 bases from V and 6 bases from J; bases unmatched to any gene: 8. The CDR3 DNA reads as TGTGCCAGCATTACGGACAGGGGGGCTTCCGGGGAGCTGTTTTTT. Protein product: CASITDRGASGELFF.

This sequence joins TRBV11-2 and TRBJ2-1; TRBD2 matches at 7 bases. With 3 bases clipped from V and 0 bases from J, the junction kept 2 bases outside the gene matches. This CDR3 is built from 15 residues. CDR1 and CDR2 from the germline V gene are SGHAT and FQNNGV. The CDR3 spells CASSFGGSSYNEQFF. For the CDR3, the DNA is TGTGCCAGCAGCTTCGGGGGGAGCTCCTACAATGAGCAGTTCTTC.

Only one count was recorded for this clone. The rearrangement joins TRBV19 to TRBJ1-5, with D possibly TRBD1 on 6 matching bases. V was shortened by 4 bases and J by 3 bases, with 10 bases between the two germline ends. The CDR3 consists of 14 residues. CDR1 and CDR2 from the germline V gene are LNHDA and SQIVND (reference sequence). The CDR3 here is CASSTGQLNQPQHF. In DNA form, the CDR3 reads TGTGCCAGTAGTACCGGACAGCTCAATCAGCCCCAGCATTTT.

The J gene is TRBJ2-7, the V gene TRBV10-2; 11 bases are a match to TRBD2. The ends lost 6 bases at V and 3 bases at J; junction bases unmatched: 7. Germline assignment: CDR1 WSHSY and CDR2 SAAADI. This CDR3 has 15 residues. CDR3 in amino acids: CASRTSGASGYEQYF. The CDR3 nucleotides are TGCGCCAGCAGGACTAGCGGGGCCTCTGGCTACGAGCAGTACTTC.

The rearrangement joins TRBV6-5 to TRBJ2-2; 7 bases agree with TRBD1. CDR1 and CDR2 from the germline V gene are MNHEY and SVGAGI. The CDR3 spans 14 residues. Trimming at V came to 8 bases and at J to 7 bases, leaving 10 bases not matched to a gene. As DNA, the CDR3 is TGTGCCAGCTGGGCAGGGGGTTTTAACGGGGAGCTGTTTTTT. Its translation is CASWAGGFNGELFF.

The chain links TRBV29-1 to TRBJ2-2; the D gene is possibly TRBD1 (5 bases). Trimming pared 1 base from V and 8 bases from J, leaving 14 bases between. CDR1 and CDR2 (germline): SQVTM, ANQGSEA. The CDR3 runs 14 residues. The CDR3 protein is CSVEVRGLIGELFF. The CDR3 DNA follows: TGCAGCGTTGAAGTAAGGGGTTTGATAGGGGAGCTGTTTTTT.

The chain recombines TRBV28 with TRBJ1-2; 7 bases line up with TRBD1. CDR1 and CDR2 (germline): MDHEN, SYDVKM. The CDR3 runs to 15 residues. The CDR3 coding sequence is TGTGCTCTAGCCACAGGGGATAATAGCAACTATGGCTACACCTTC. Encoded protein: CALATGDNSNYGYTF.